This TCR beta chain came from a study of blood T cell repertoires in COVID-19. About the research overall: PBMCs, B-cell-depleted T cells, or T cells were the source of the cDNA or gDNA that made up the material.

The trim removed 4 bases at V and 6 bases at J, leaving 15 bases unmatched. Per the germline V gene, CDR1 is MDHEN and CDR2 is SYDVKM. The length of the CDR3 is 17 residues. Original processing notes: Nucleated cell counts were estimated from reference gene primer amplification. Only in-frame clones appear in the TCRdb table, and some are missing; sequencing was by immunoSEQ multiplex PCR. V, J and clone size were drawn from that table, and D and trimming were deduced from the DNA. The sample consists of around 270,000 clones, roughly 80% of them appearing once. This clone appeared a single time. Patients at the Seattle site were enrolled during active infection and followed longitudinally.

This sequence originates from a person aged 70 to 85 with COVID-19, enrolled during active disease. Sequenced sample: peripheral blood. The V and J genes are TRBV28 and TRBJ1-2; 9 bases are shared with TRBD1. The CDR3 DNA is TGTGCCAGCAGTTCCACAGGGGGCTTTGGAGGGCGGCATGGCTACACCTTC. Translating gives CASSSTGGFGGRHGYTF.